Below, one T cell receptor (beta chain) is given with its context. The clone's antigen remains unknown. No clone much larger than this one lies a single base away; base qualities are absent. The entry originates in a study of T cell responses to AZD1222 COVID-19 vaccine (dated by TCRdb to the early 2020s). About the investigation overall: AZD1222 recipients with second doses at about 4 weeks or about 12 weeks were pooled, because spike-specific TCR depth and breadth did not differ between schedules. A total of around 240 trial participants underwent TCR sequencing, of whom some 210 received two doses of AZD1222 and about 25 received two doses of the MenACWY control vaccine. Enrollment into the trials was organized by age into subgroups of 18-55, 56-69 and 70-plus years, and those subgroups contained approximately 150, 30 and 60 TCR-sequenced participants, respectively.

The CDR3 regions of human TCRbeta chains were analyzed by immunosequencing. The authors' analysis ran thus. Repertoire TCRs were checked for matches against a reference library of SARS-CoV-2-specific TCRs that had been generated using the MIRA antigen-specificity platform. Breadth meant the fraction of unique TCRs that were SARS-CoV-2-associated, whereas depth meant the fraction of total T cells that were SARS-CoV-2-associated. Using the MIRA data, every spike-specific TCR was mapped to the spike region that the TCR reacted to and assigned to either a CD4 or a CD8 class. Log10-transformed breadth and depth values were compared by one-way ANOVA with Sidak's multiple comparisons tests. The clones in this table, taken by TCRdb from immuneACCESS, are in-frame only. Not every clone is retained; where verified, under half of the shortfall comes from an unresolved V gene, and the cause of the rest is unknown. Clonal size and the V and J genes are those of that table, whereas D and trimming came from the DNA. This sample has more than 100,000 clones in its table, and approximately 91% of those were observed once. Jointly, the top ten make up 2% to 2.5% of the sample.

The meaning of the sample's time point label: baseline before first vaccination. Vaccinee samples were obtained from the UK trials COV001 and COV002, which included a single-blind randomized controlled phase 2/3 trial of AZD1222 (ChAdOx1 nCoV-19) in healthy adults. For TCRbeta chain sequencing, PBMC samples were collected from trial participants at day 0 and at day 28 after the second dose. Results and caveats for the whole study, not just this receptor: Conclusions about previously exposed vaccinees are limited because only five to seven AZD1222 recipients were SARS-CoV-2 seropositive at baseline. The 56-69-year group was small, and its depth increase did not reach significance, likely because of low power. Reportedly, close to half of the unique spike-specific TCRs recognized epitopes lying outside the regions that are mutated in the B.1.351 and B.1.1.7 variants. CD4 TCRs associated with the vaccine covered the entire spike protein, and the dominant responses were in regions 160-218 and 743-854. After two AZD1222 doses, both the breadth and the depth of spike-specific TCRs were significantly higher than at day 0 and than in MenACWY recipients. Because no day 14 peak-response samples were available, repertoires were characterized only after the peak T cell response. Participants were mostly white British and included more females than males, and it was suggested by the authors that clonal diversity may have been underestimated.

Looking up the germline V gene yields CDR1 LGHNT and CDR2 FRNRAP. V is clipped by 4 bases and J by 3 bases, and the sequence between their germline boundaries is 11 bases long. Counted from cysteine to phenylalanine, this CDR3 has 14 amino acids. The DNA shown is the 42-base CDR3, in frame from base 1. The receptor's source is an adult in good health. Recombination joined TRBV12-5 with TRBJ2-3; the D gene is unclear. This specimen consisted of peripheral blood, obtained on day 0 of AZD1222 vaccination. The nucleotide sequence reads TGTGCTAGTGGTTCCAACTCTAGGACAGATACGCAGTATTTT. Translation gives CASGSNSRTDTQYF.